This T cell receptor (beta chain) was profiled in a study of technical replicates of blood from four donors. Profiling relied on immunoSEQ multiplex PCR, and the TCRdb table lists in-frame clones only, not all of them. Here the sample spans around 67,000 clones, roughly 89% being singletons. CDR1 is SGDLS and CDR2 is YYNGEE in the germline V gene. CDR3 length: 15 amino acids. Trimming at V came to 1 base and at J to 7 bases, leaving 5 bases not matched to a gene. The receptor's source is a human donor in good health. The chain uses TRBV9 and TRBJ2-2, with 9 nucleotides matching TRBD2. Sequencing was carried out using T cells isolated from PBMCs. The CDR3 reads CASSVTGTSIGELFF. CDR3 bases: TGTGCCAGCAGCGTAACAGGGACTAGCATCGGGGAGCTGTTTTTT.